A selection of T cell receptor beta chains follows, all from one sample in a study of beta chain features in type 1 diabetes. Some clones are missing from TCRdb's copy, which holds only in-frame ones; the method was immunoSEQ multiplex PCR. The table shows roughly 150,000 clones, with approximately 10% occurring only once. Sequenced: central memory CD4+ T cells from blood. Receptors originate from a man aged 30-40 years with type 1 diabetes. Each CDR3 is given with its conserved first and last residue. D genes are given only for firm matches. Rows give clone size only sometimes, using once, few, many, or a class for an expanded clone.

clone_size j_call d_call v_call cdr3_nt cdr3_aa
- TRBJ2-1 TRBD2 TRBV4-3 TGCGCCAGCAGCCAAGAGGTAGCGGGGAGCCCCAATGAGCAGTTCTTC CASSQEVAGSPNEQFF
few TRBJ2-2 - TRBV4-2 TGTGCCAGCAGCCAAGAAGAACAGGGTAACACCGGGGAGCTGTTTTTT CASSQEEQGNTGELFF
- TRBJ2-1 TRBD1 TRBV7-3 TGTGCCAGCAGCTTAACCCAACCAGGGACAGGGTACAATGAGCAGTTCTTC CASSLTQPGTGYNEQFF
- TRBJ2-3 - TRBV2 TGTGCCAGCAAGGGGCGCGACTGGAGCACAGATACGCAGTATTTT CASKGRDWSTDTQYF
- TRBJ1-3 - TRBV6-6 TGTGCCAGCAGTTACCTCGCCAGGTCTGGAAACACCATATATTTT CASSYLARSGNTIYF
- TRBJ2-3 TRBD2 TRBV6-5 TGTGCCAGCAGTTACTCGGCTAGCGGGCACACAGATACGCAGTATTTT CASSYSASGHTDTQYF
- TRBJ1-5 - TRBV5-4 TGTGCCAGCAGCTTGGCCGGGGTCAATCAGCCCCAGCATTTT CASSLAGVNQPQHF
- TRBJ2-7 - TRBV7-9 TGTGCCAGCAGCCAAAACACAGGCTTAGGAGCCGAGCAGTACTTC CASSQNTGLGAEQYF
- TRBJ1-2 - TRBV2 TGTGCCAGCAGTGACGGGAGTAACTATGGCTACACCTTC CASSDGSNYGYTF
- TRBJ2-1 TRBD2 TRBV5-1 TGCGCCAGCAGCACGGGACTAGCGGGAAGGGTTGAGCAGTTCTTC CASSTGLAGRVEQFF
few TRBJ1-4 TRBD1 TRBV5-1 TGCGCCAGCAGGCGAACAGGGGGCGGGAATGAAAAACTGTTTTTT CASRRTGGGNEKLFF
- TRBJ2-5 - TRBV7-2 TGTGCCAGCAGCTCAAGTTATGACCGGCGGGAGACCCAGTACTTC CASSSSYDRRETQYF
few TRBJ1-1 - TRBV7-3 TGTGCCAGCAGCCTTCACTTGAACACTGAAGCTTTCTTT CASSLHLNTEAFF
- TRBJ1-2 TRBD1 TRBV18 TGTGCCAGCTCACAAATCACGGGACAGATCACCTATGGCTACACCTTC CASSQITGQITYGYTF
few TRBJ2-7 TRBD1 TRBV6-1 TGTGCCAGCAGTGAATCCCAAGGGACAGCTGGGTCAGTCTCCTACGAGCAGTACTTC CASSESQGTAGSVSYEQYF
few TRBJ2-7 TRBD2 TRBV10-3 TGTGCCATCAAGGGTAGCGGGAGTGACTACGAGCAGTACTTC CAIKGSGSDYEQYF
- TRBJ2-1 TRBD2 TRBV27 TGTGCCAGCAGTTCCCGGACTAGCGGCTACAATGAGCAGTTCTTC CASSSRTSGYNEQFF